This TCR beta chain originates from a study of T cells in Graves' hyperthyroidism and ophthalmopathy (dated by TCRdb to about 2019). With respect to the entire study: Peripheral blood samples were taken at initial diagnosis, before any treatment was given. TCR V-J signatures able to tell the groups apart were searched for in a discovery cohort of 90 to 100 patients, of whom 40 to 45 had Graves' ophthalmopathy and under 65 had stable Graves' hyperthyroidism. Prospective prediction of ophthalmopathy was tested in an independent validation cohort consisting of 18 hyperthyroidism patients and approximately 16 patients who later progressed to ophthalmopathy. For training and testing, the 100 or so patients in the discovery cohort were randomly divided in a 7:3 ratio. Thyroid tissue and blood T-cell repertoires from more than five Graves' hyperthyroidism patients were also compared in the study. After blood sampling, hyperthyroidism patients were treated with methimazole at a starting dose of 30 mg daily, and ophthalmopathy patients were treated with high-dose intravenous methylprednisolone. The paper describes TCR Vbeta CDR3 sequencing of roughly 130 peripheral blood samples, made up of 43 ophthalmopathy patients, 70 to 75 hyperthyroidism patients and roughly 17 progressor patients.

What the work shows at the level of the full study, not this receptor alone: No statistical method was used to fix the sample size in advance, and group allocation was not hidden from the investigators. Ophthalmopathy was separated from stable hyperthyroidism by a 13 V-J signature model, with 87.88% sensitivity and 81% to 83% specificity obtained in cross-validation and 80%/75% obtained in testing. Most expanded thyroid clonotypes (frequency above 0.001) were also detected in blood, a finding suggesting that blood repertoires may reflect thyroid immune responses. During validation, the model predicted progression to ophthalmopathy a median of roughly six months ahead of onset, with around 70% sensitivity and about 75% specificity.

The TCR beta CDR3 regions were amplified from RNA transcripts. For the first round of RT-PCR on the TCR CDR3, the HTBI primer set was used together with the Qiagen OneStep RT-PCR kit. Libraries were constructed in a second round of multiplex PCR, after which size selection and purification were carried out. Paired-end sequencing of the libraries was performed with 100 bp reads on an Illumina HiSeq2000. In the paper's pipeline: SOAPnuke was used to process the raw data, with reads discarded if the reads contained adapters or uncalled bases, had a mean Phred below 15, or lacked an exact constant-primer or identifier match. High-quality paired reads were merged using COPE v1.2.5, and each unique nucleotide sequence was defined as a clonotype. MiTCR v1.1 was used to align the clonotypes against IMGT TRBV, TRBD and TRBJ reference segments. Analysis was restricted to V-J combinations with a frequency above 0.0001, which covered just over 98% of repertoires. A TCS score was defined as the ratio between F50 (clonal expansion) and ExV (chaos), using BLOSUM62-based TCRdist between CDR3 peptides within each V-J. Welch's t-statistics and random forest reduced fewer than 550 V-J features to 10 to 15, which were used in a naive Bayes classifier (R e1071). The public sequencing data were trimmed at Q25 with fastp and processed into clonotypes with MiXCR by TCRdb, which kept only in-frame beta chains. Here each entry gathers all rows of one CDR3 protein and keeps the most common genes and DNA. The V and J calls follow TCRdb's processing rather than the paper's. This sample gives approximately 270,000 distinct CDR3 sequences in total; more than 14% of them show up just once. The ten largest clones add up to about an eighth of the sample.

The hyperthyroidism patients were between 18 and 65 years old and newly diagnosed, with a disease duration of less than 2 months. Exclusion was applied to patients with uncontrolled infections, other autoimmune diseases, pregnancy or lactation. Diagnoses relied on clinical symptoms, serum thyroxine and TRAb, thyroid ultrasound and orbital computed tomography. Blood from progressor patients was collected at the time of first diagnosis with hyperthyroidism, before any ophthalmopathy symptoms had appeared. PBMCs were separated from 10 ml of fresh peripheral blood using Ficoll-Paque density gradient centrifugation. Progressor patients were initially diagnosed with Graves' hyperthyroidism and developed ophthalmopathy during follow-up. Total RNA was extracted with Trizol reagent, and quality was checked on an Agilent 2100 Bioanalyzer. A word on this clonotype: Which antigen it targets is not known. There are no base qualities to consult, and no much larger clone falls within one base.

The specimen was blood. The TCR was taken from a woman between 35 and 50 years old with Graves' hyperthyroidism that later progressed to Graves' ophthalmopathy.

The CDR3 here reads CSARGDIPALFF. The DNA is TGCAGTGCTAGAGGAGACATACCAGCCCTGTTTTTT. Recombination connected TRBV20-1 to TRBJ2-2, with the D gene uncertain. Inclusive of the bounding cysteine and phenylalanine, the CDR3 is 12 residues long. The DNA shown is the 36-base CDR3, in frame from base 1. CDR1 and CDR2, looked up from the germline V gene (reference sequence), are DFQATT and SNEGSKA. V is cut by 1 base and J by 14 bases, and the space between the germline ends is 14 bases.